Following are 14 T cell receptor beta chains from one sample sequenced in a study of cytomegalovirus exposure and HLA in healthy donors. Amplification used 60 Vbeta primers and 13 Jbeta primers. Produced via immunoSEQ multiplex PCR; TCRdb's table is partial and in-frame only. The table lists about 130,000 clones, approximately 75% of them singletons. The sample comprised PBMCs. These receptors came from a man aged 50 to 60 in good health and CMV-seropositive.

The chain employs TRBV15 and TRBJ2-7; the match to TRBD2 covers 7 bases. V lost 1 base to trimming and J lost 2 bases; unmatched junction nucleotides: 11. Germline values: CDR1 LNHNV, CDR2 YYDKDF (reference sequence). CDR3 length: 17 amino acids. The CDR3 region has the DNA TGTGCCACCAGCAGAGGATGGGGGGGGGAGCAGACCTACGAGCAGTACTTC. Translating gives CATSRGWGGEQTYEQYF.

The chain joins TRBV6-5 to TRBJ2-7; D possibly corresponds to TRBD2 (5 bases). Trimming cost V 2 bases and J 4 bases, with 9 bases left between them. The CDR3 has 13 residues. Germline V gene sequence: CDR1 MNHEY, CDR2 SVGAGI. CDR3 amino acids: CASSYRLAYEQYF. CDR3 in DNA: TGTGCCAGCAGTTACAGGCTAGCATACGAGCAGTACTTC.

The sample holds a few counts of this clone. The chain employs TRBV10-3 and TRBJ1-2; 10 nucleotides align to TRBD1. The V and J ends lost 5 bases and 7 bases, in that order; junction bases with no gene match: 4. This CDR3 has 13 amino acids. Germline values: CDR1 ENHRY, CDR2 SYGVKD. Here the CDR3 reads CAISMTGGGGYTF. Written as DNA, the CDR3 is TGTGCCATCAGTATGACAGGGGGCGGTGGCTACACCTTC.

The chain uses TRBV5-4 and TRBJ2-5, with a tentative D call TRBD2 (7 bases). CDR1 is SGHNT and CDR2 is YYREEE in the germline V gene (reference sequence). V was clipped by 0 bases and J by 1 base, with 13 bases between them. The CDR3 runs to 16 residues. CDR3: CASSLERGGPQETQYF. Here the CDR3 DNA reads TGTGCCAGCAGCTTGGAAAGGGGGGGCCCCCAAGAGACCCAGTACTTC.

This chain connects TRBV2 to TRBJ1-2; TRBD1 agrees at 7 bases. The CDR3 has 17 residues. The V gene end was trimmed by 2 bases and the J gene end by 8 bases; junction bases not matched to a gene: 17. Germline CDR1 SNHLY, CDR2 FYNNEI. The CDR3 DNA reads as TGTGCCAGCAGTGAACCACACTCGGGACAGCTCGTGAGGGGCTACACCTTC. Encoded protein: CASSEPHSGQLVRGYTF.

The rearrangement links TRBV28 to TRBJ1-1; a possible D gene is TRBD1 (5 bases). V lost 3 bases and J lost 7, with 12 bases in between. Germline loops: CDR1 MDHEN, CDR2 SYDVKM. This CDR3 comprises 13 residues. The CDR3 DNA follows: TGTGCCAGCAGTTTTGGGGGGATGGTTGAAGCTTTCTTT. It translates to CASSFGGMVEAFF.

This clone has only one observation. The J gene is TRBJ2-7, the V gene TRBV21-1; the D call of TRBD1 is as the table states it, not checked on the DNA. TRBV21-1 is termed a pseudogene. CDR3 length equals 16 residues. Written as DNA, the CDR3 is TGTGCCAGCAGCAAAGACAACAGGGGCCGAGGGGACGAGCAGTACTTC. It translates to CASSKDNRGRGDEQYF.

The V and J genes are TRBV4-1 and TRBJ1-3, with D maybe TRBD1 (5 bases). CDR1 and CDR2 (germline): MGHRA, YSYEKL. The CDR3 runs to 16 residues. The V and J ends lost 4 bases and 4 bases respectively, with 17 bases between them. DNA of the CDR3: TGCGCCAGCAGCCCCAGGCTAGGGGCGGCAGGAAACACCATATATTTT. Amino acids: CASSPRLGAAGNTIYF.

This clone has more than one count but fewer than ten. The chain employs TRBV4-1 and TRBJ2-1, with 14 nucleotides matching TRBD2. The V and J ends lost 4 bases and 6 bases, in that order; junction bases with no gene match: 8. Germline lookup yields CDR1 MGHRA and CDR2 YSYEKL. The CDR3 loop spans 17 amino acids. The chain's CDR3 is CASSPAEGLAGVNEQFF. The CDR3 DNA reads as TGCGCCAGCAGCCCCGCGGAGGGACTAGCGGGAGTCAATGAGCAGTTCTTC.

The DNA for the CDR3 is TGTGCCAGCTCCTTGGGGGCGCCACCCCTCCACTTT. Translation: CASSLGAPPLHF. The chain joins TRBV5-5 to TRBJ1-6; a possible D gene is TRBD1 (6 bases). The CDR3 runs 12 residues. The V gene's germline CDR1 is SGHKS and CDR2 YYEKEE (reference sequence). The V end lost 7 bases, the J end lost 11 bases, and 13 bases lay between the germline ends.

V and J are TRBV5-1 and TRBJ1-2; D is ambiguous. V was trimmed by 5 bases and J by 5 bases, leaving 13 bases between them. This CDR3 spans 13 amino acids. Germline V gene lookup returns CDR1 SGHRS and CDR2 YFSETQ. As DNA, the CDR3 is TGCGCCAGCAGTAACACAGACCGGTATGGCTACACCTTC. Protein: CASSNTDRYGYTF.

A remark on this clone: Within the sample, other DNA sequences also encode this same CDR3. J is TRBJ1-2 and V is TRBV6-5; 8 bases agree with TRBD1. The CDR3 length is 14 residues. Per the germline V gene, CDR1 is MNHEY and CDR2 is SVGAGI. After removal of 2 bases from V and 8 bases from J, the junction contained 7 bases not matched to a gene. In DNA form, the CDR3 reads TGTGCCAGCAGTTACGGTCAGGGGGCGCGGGGCTACACCTTC. Translating it yields CASSYGQGARGYTF.

This clone was seen a few times. In DNA form, the CDR3 reads TGCGCCAGCAGCCCCCACAAGGGGGAGAACACTGAAGCTTTCTTT. Translated: CASSPHKGENTEAFF. This chain uses TRBV5-1 with TRBJ1-1, with D possibly being TRBD1 (6 bases). The CDR3 covers 15 residues. The germline CDR1 and CDR2 sequences are SGHRS and YFSETQ. V lost 4 bases and J lost 1, with 14 bases in between.

The chain employs TRBV5-1 and TRBJ2-7; 8 bases are shared with TRBD2. V shed 1 base and J 4 bases; nucleotides not matched to a gene: 16. This CDR3 comprises 18 residues. Germline V lookup: CDR1 SGHRS, CDR2 YFSETQ. CDR3 in amino acids: CASSLSGGGLSTVYEQYF. As DNA, the CDR3 is TGCGCCAGCAGCTTGAGTGGCGGGGGGCTCTCGACAGTATACGAGCAGTACTTC.